This TCR beta chain stems from a study of T cell repertoires in cytomegalovirus infection. Study background: Both a matching HLA type and CMV infection were indicated by public TCR beta signatures. Study-wide results and limits: Ex vivo responses were dominated by HLA-C-restricted CMV-specific TCR beta clonotypes. Summed frequency of public TCR beta families distinguished CMV carriers with the relevant HLA.

As regards this clonotype: Antigen specificity is unknown.

TCRdb reanalysed the reads using MiXCR and keeps one entry per CDR3 protein. The sample includes some 200,000 distinct CDR3 sequences, 8% to 10% of them seen just once. Germline values: CDR1 LGHNA, CDR2 YSLEER. The CDR3 spans 13 residues. Trimming took 0 bases from V and 11 from J, leaving 13 bases between them. The chain couples TRBV4-3 to TRBJ1-1; possibly TRBD1 for D (6 bases). The clonotype was recovered from a human donor in good health (CMV status not recorded). Some clones in this sample may be carry-over from other donors' samples. The specimen sequenced was PBMCs. The CDR3 DNA reads TGCGCCAGCAGCCAAGATTCAGGGGCGAGGGCTTTCTTT. It encodes CASSQDSGARAFF.